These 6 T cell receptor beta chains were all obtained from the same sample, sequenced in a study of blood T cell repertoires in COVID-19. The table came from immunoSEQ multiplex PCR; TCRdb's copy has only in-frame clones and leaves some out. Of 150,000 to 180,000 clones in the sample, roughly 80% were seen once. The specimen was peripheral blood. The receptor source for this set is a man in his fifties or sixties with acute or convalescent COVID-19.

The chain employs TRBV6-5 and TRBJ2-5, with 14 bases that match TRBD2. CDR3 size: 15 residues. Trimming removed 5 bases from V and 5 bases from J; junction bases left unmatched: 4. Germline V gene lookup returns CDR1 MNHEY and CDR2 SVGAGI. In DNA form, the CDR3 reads TGTGCCAGCAGTCGACTAGCGGGAGGGCCCGAGACCCAGTACTTC. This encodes CASSRLAGGPETQYF.

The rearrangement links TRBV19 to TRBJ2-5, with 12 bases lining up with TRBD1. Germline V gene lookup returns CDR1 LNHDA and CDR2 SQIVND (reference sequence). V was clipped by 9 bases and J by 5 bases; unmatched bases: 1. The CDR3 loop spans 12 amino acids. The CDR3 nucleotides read TGTGCCAGCGGGACAGGGGGCGAGACCCAGTACTTC. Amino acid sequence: CASGTGGETQYF. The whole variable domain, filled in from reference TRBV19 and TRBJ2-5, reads DGGITQSPKYLFRKEGQNVTLSCEQNLNHDAMYWYRQDPGQGLRLIYYSQIVNDFQKGDIAEGYSVSREKKESFPLTVTSAQKNPTAFYLCASGTGGETQYFGPGTRLLVL.

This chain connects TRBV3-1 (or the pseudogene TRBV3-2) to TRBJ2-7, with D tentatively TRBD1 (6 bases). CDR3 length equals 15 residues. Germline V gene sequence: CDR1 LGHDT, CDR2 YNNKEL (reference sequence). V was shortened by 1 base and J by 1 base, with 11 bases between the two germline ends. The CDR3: CASSQAQGLSYEQYF. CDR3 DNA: TGTGCCAGCAGCCAAGCTCAGGGGTTATCCTACGAGCAGTACTTC.

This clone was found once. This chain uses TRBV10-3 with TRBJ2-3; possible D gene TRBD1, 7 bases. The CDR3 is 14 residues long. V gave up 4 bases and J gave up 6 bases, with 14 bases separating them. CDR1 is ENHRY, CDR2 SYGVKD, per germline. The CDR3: CAISASTGRDTQYF. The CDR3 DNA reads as TGTGCCATCAGTGCGTCGACAGGGAGGGATACGCAGTATTTT.

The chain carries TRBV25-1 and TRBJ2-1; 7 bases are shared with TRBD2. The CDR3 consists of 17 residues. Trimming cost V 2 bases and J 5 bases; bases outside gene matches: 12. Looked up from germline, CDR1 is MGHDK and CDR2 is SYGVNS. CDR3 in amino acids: CASSEGRERELDNEQFF. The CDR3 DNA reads TGTGCCAGCAGTGAAGGGCGGGAGAGGGAACTGGACAATGAGCAGTTCTTC. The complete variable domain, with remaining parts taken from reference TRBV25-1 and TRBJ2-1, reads EADIYQTPRYLVIGTGKKITLECSQTMGHDKMYWYQQDPGMELHLIHYSYGVNSTEKGDLSSESTVSRIRTEHFPLTLESARPSHTSQYLCASSEGRERELDNEQFFGPGTRLTVL.

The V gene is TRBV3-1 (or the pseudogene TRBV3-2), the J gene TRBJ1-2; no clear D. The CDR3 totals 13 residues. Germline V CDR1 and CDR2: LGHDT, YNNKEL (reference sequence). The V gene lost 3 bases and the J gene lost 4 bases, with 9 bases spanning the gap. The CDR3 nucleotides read TGTGCCAGCAGCCAGTCCAGTTTCTATGGCTACACCTTC. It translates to CASSQSSFYGYTF.